A few counts support the clone carrying this TCR beta chain. Its antigen remains unknown. This sample is drawn from a study of spatial heterogeneity in lung cancer. Study context: Beta-chain sequences consistently outnumbered alpha-chain sequences in detection.

Every molecule of TCR cDNA had its own unique molecular identifier. Using its own MiXCR run on the 5' RACE reads, TCRdb lists one record per CDR3 protein. There are about 53,000 distinct CDR3 sequences in the sample; roughly 7.5% occur only once, and approximately 2.9% lies in the top ten. The time point was: sample taken at primary tumor resection. The study sequenced unsorted whole RNA from tumor, nontumor lung or frozen PBMC. The donor group consisted of under 95 patients who had untreated, early-stage non-small cell lung cancer. The germline gives CDR1 SNHLY, CDR2 FYNNEI. Trimming took 5 bases from V and 4 from J, leaving 12 bases between them. There are 14 residues in the CDR3. Study-wide results and caveats: Ubiquitous expanded tumor TCRs surfaced in blood more at resection than they did at follow-up.

The sequences come from PBMCs, collected at surgery. This receptor was obtained from a female donor with early-stage non-small cell lung cancer. J is TRBJ2-1 and V is TRBV2; the D gene is possibly TRBD2 (6 bases). CDR3 sequence reads: CASSPGGAYNEQFF. Here the CDR3 DNA reads TGTGCCAGCAGTCCTGGCGGGGCTTACAATGAGCAGTTCTTC.